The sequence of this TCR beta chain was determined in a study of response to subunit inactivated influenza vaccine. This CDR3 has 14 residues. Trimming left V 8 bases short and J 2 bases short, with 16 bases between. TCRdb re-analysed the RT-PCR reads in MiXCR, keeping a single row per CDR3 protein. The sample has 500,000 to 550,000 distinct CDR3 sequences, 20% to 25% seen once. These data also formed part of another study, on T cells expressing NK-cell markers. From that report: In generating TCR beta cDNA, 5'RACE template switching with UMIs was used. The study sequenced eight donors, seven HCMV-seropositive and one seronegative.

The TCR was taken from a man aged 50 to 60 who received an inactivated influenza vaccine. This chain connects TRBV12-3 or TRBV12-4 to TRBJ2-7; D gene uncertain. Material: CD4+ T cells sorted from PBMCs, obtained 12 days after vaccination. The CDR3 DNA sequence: TGTGCCAGCTCCCGGTGGGCCAGTCCCTACGAGCAGTACTTC. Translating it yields CASSRWASPYEQYF.